The clone carrying this T cell receptor (beta chain) came up many times. This specimen comes from a study of CD8+CD57+ T cells in acquired aplastic anemia. Patients selected for sequencing had displayed CD8+CD57+ cell expansion by flow cytometry. The template for TCR beta VDJ and CDR3 sequence profiling was genomic DNA. Via MiXCR, TCRdb re-called the reads, giving one row per CDR3 protein. This sample has under 500,000 distinct CDR3 sequences, with over 25% found just once. Sequenced material: sorted CD4+, CD8+, or CD8+CD57+ T cells (not recorded which) from PBMCs. This sequence was found in a human donor with aplastic anemia.

CDR3 bases: TGTGCCAGCAGTCGGGACAGGGGACCTCCCTACGAGCAGTACTTC. This translates into CASSRDRGPPYEQYF. The chain joins TRBV14 to TRBJ2-7; the match to TRBD1 covers 10 bases. The CDR3 spans 15 residues. Trimming cost V 6 bases and J 2 bases; bases outside gene matches: 7. Looked up from germline, CDR1 is SGHDN and CDR2 is FVKESK.